The rows below give T cell receptor beta chains drawn from one sample of a study of cytomegalovirus exposure and HLA in healthy donors. Sequencing used immunoSEQ multiplex PCR; TCRdb keeps in-frame clones, though not all of them. The sample yields about 69,000 clones, just under 70% seen once. Material: PBMCs. These receptors were taken from a woman aged 30 to 39 in good health and CMV-seronegative. The CDR3 runs from the conserved cysteine through the conserved F or W. D genes are given only for firm matches. Clone size is given for some rows only: seen once, a few or many times, or a class if the clone is expanded.

d_call	v_call	j_call	clone_size	cdr3_aa	cdr3_nt
.	TRBV6-1	TRBJ2-5	.	CASSPPGGTPTQYF	TGTGCCAGCAGTCCCCCCGGGGGAACGCCGACCCAGTACTTC
TRBD1	TRBV14	TRBJ2-7	.	CASSRDRDVYEQYF	TGTGCCAGCAGTAGGGACAGGGATGTCTACGAGCAGTACTTC
.	TRBV6-1	TRBJ2-5	once	CASSEDLAQETQYF	TGTGCCAGCAGTGAAGATCTAGCTCAAGAGACCCAGTACTTC
TRBD2	TRBV7-2	TRBJ2-3	.	CASSPQAGGTDTQYF	TGTGCCAGCAGCCCTCAAGCGGGGGGGACAGATACGCAGTATTTT
.	TRBV28	TRBJ2-3	few	CASSVSTDTQYF	TGTGCCAGCAGCGTGAGCACAGATACGCAGTATTTT
TRBD1	TRBV10-3	TRBJ1-1	few	CAISGTGGTEAFF	TGTGCCATCAGCGGGACAGGGGGCACTGAAGCTTTCTTT
.	TRBV18	TRBJ2-2	.	CASSYTGTTGELFF	TGTGCCAGCTCTTACACAGGAACCACCGGGGAGCTGTTTTTT
.	TRBV29-1	TRBJ2-5	once	CSVEVGGLVETQYF	TGCAGCGTTGAAGTTGGGGGACTGGTGGAGACCCAGTACTTC
.	TRBV2	TRBJ2-4	.	CASRRDMRTKNIQYF	TGTGCCAGCAGACGGGACATGAGGACCAAAAACATTCAGTACTTC
TRBD1	TRBV13	TRBJ2-7	.	CASRTNRGRDEQYF	TGTGCCAGCAGAACGAACAGGGGGCGCGACGAGCAGTACTTC
.	TRBV29-1	TRBJ2-3	once	CSVGQGTDTQYF	TGCAGCGTTGGGCAGGGCACAGATACGCAGTATTTT
.	TRBV5-1	TRBJ1-2	.	CAGSFSRDVPYTF	TGCGCCGGCAGCTTCAGTCGGGATGTCCCCTACACCTTC
.	TRBV10-3	TRBJ2-5	.	CAISDSRQPQETQYF	TGTGCCATCAGTGATTCAAGACAGCCACAAGAGACCCAGTACTTC
.	TRBV27	TRBJ1-2	.	CASSYSGRGPYGYTF	TGTGCCAGCAGTTACTCAGGGAGGGGTCCGTATGGCTACACCTTC
.	TRBV5-1	TRBJ1-1	.	CASSLRTLNTEAFF	TGCGCCAGCAGCCTCCGGACACTAAACACTGAAGCTTTCTTT
.	TRBV5-1	TRBJ2-2	once	CASSLSGTRNTGELFF	TGCGCCAGCAGCTTGTCCGGGACACGGAACACCGGGGAGCTGTTTTTT
TRBD2	TRBV4-1	TRBJ2-5	.	CASSKGLAGGAAETQYF	TGCGCCAGCAGCAAGGGACTAGCGGGGGGGGCGGCGGAGACCCAGTACTTC
TRBD1	TRBV6-6	TRBJ1-4	.	CASSSRTQGRTEKLFF	TGTGCCAGCAGTTCCAGAACACAGGGGAGAACTGAAAAACTGTTTTTT
.	TRBV6-6	TRBJ2-7	few	CASSYSIDRAYEQYF	TGTGCCAGCAGTTACTCGATAGACAGAGCCTACGAGCAGTACTTC
TRBD1	TRBV5-4	TRBJ1-1	.	CASSDGTGAMNTEAFF	TGTGCCAGCAGCGATGGGACAGGGGCGATGAACACTGAAGCTTTCTTT
TRBD1	TRBV2	TRBJ2-7	.	CASRDRASYEQYF	TGTGCCAGCAGGGACAGGGCTTCCTACGAGCAGTACTTC
.	TRBV10-1	TRBJ2-1	few	CASSSGSFYDEQFF	TGCGCCAGCTCGAGCGGGTCCTTCTACGATGAGCAGTTCTTC
TRBD1	TRBV5-6	TRBJ2-6	.	CASSLMTGTGASGANVLTF	TGTGCCAGCAGCCTGATGACCGGGACAGGCGCCTCTGGGGCCAACGTCCTGACTTTC
TRBD1	TRBV27	TRBJ1-6	once	CASSLWRRSGGLHF	TGTGCCAGCAGTTTATGGCGGCGGTCAGGGGGCCTCCACTTT
.	TRBV5-4	TRBJ1-2	few	CASSLAGVSYGYTF	TGTGCCAGCAGCTTGGCGGGAGTGAGCTATGGCTACACCTTC
.	TRBV4-3	TRBJ2-1	many	CASSHGVSYNEQFF	TGCGCCAGCAGCCACGGGGTTTCCTACAATGAGCAGTTCTTC
.	TRBV28	TRBJ1-2	.	CASSPGLGRGYTF	TGTGCCAGCAGCCCGGGTTTGGGTCGTGGCTACACCTTC
TRBD1	TRBV19	TRBJ1-5	.	CASSIVRGSNQPQHF	TGTGCCAGTAGTATCGTCAGGGGGAGCAATCAGCCCCAGCATTTT
TRBD1	TRBV4-2	TRBJ2-2	.	CASSQVAGGAGGELFF	TGTGCCAGCAGCCAAGTAGCAGGGGGCGCGGGCGGGGAGCTGTTTTTT
TRBD1	TRBV7-3	TRBJ1-2	.	CASSESGQVSSTF	TGTGCCAGCAGCGAATCGGGACAGGTATCTTCCACCTTC
TRBD2	TRBV5-1	TRBJ2-3	few	CASSPGGASSDTQYF	TGCGCCAGCAGCCCCGGGGGGGCGTCTTCAGATACGCAGTATTTT
TRBD1	TRBV6-5	TRBJ1-2	.	CASSYYGTGNYGYTF	TGTGCCAGCAGTTACTATGGGACAGGAAACTATGGCTACACCTTC
TRBD2	TRBV6-1	TRBJ2-3	.	CASSEGEGGDTQYF	TGTGCCAGCAGTGAAGGGGAGGGTGGGGATACGCAGTATTTT
.	TRBV5-1	TRBJ1-4	.	CASSFDSDAPTNEKLFF	TGCGCCAGCAGCTTCGACAGTGACGCCCCAACTAATGAAAAACTGTTTTTT
.	TRBV30	TRBJ2-7	.	CAWALAREQYF	TGTGCCTGGGCCCTAGCCAGGGAGCAGTACTTC
.	TRBV2	TRBJ2-6	.	CASSGERVIGANVLTF	TGTGCCAGCAGTGGAGAGAGGGTAATTGGGGCCAACGTCCTGACTTTC
.	TRBV7-9	TRBJ1-2	.	CASSSDSYGYTF	TGTGCCAGCAGCTCCGACAGCTATGGCTACACCTTC
.	TRBV30	TRBJ1-4	few	CAWTPERREKLFF	TGTGCCTGGACCCCTGAGCGACGTGAAAAACTGTTTTTT
TRBD1	TRBV29-1	TRBJ1-2	.	CSVFEGAYGYTF	TGCAGCGTTTTCGAGGGGGCATATGGCTACACCTTC
.	TRBV28	TRBJ2-4	.	CASTDGGAKNIQYF	TGTGCCAGCACGGACGGAGGGGCCAAAAACATTCAGTACTTC
.	TRBV6-4	TRBJ2-3	few	CASSDSEGSTQYF	TGTGCCAGCAGTGACTCGGAGGGGAGTACGCAGTATTTT
TRBD1	TRBV7-2	TRBJ1-1	.	CASSPILGQATEAFF	TGTGCCAGCAGCCCGATTCTGGGACAGGCCACTGAAGCTTTCTTT
.	TRBV11-2	TRBJ1-4	few	CASSPRDEKLFF	TGTGCCAGCAGCCCCCGGGATGAAAAACTGTTTTTT
.	TRBV5-1	TRBJ2-7	.	CASSLKQATYEQYF	TGCGCCAGCAGCTTGAAACAGGCCACCTACGAGCAGTACTTC
.	TRBV27	TRBJ1-6	.	CASRSGVSYNSPLHF	TGTGCCAGCAGATCCGGGGTCTCCTATAATTCACCCCTCCACTTT
TRBD1	TRBV2	TRBJ1-5	few	CASNAGGDNQPQHF	TGTGCCAGCAACGCAGGGGGCGACAATCAGCCCCAGCATTTT
.	TRBV9	TRBJ1-1	.	CASSVQEGSGDMNTEAFF	TGTGCCAGCAGCGTCCAGGAAGGGTCAGGGGACATGAACACTGAAGCTTTCTTT
.	TRBV30	TRBJ1-4	.	CAWTSLRGFEKLFF	TGTGCCTGGACTTCCCTCCGAGGCTTTGAAAAACTGTTTTTT
.	TRBV10-3	TRBJ1-1	.	CAIRSGAALLAEAFF	TGTGCCATCAGATCAGGGGCCGCCCTGCTTGCTGAAGCTTTCTTT
.	TRBV28	TRBJ1-2	.	CASSLLYGVRPWVHGYTF	TGTGCCAGCAGTTTATTGTATGGAGTCCGTCCATGGGTCCATGGCTACACCTTC
.	TRBV15	TRBJ2-7	.	CATSPGRTGSSYEQYF	TGTGCCACCAGCCCTGGACGGACTGGGAGCTCCTACGAGCAGTACTTC
TRBD1	TRBV7-2	TRBJ1-6	.	CASSPDRGSYNSPLHF	TGTGCCAGCAGCCCCGACAGGGGATCCTATAATTCACCCCTCCACTTT
.	TRBV7-9	TRBJ2-2	few	CASSKSEGHTGELFF	TGTGCCAGCAGCAAATCGGAGGGTCACACCGGGGAGCTGTTTTTT
.	TRBV4-2	TRBJ2-6	.	CASSQDLLGANVLTF	TGTGCCAGCAGCCAAGACCTGTTAGGGGCCAACGTCCTGACTTTC
.	TRBV19	TRBJ2-1	few	CASTGDSLGEQFF	TGTGCCAGTACGGGGGACAGCCTGGGTGAGCAGTTCTTC
TRBD2	TRBV25-1	TRBJ2-1	once	CASSLAGAVNEQFF	TGTGCCAGCAGTCTAGCGGGGGCCGTCAATGAGCAGTTCTTC
.	TRBV29-1	TRBJ1-1	.	CSCVRGNTEAFF	TGCAGTTGCGTACGGGGGAACACTGAAGCTTTCTTT
TRBD2	TRBV15	TRBJ2-7	.	CATSVASGGQGEQYF	TGTGCCACCAGCGTGGCTAGCGGGGGCCAAGGAGAGCAGTACTTC
TRBD1	TRBV2	TRBJ2-2	.	CASSGQGRGTGELFF	TGTGCCAGCAGTGGACAGGGGCGAGGCACCGGGGAGCTGTTTTTT